A selection of T cell receptor beta chains follows, all from one sample in a study of CD8 T cells in ankylosing spondylitis. TCRdb reprocessed the 5' RACE reads via MiXCR and lists one record per CDR3 protein. The repertoire consists of fewer than 500,000 distinct CDR3 sequences, with about 25% occurring once and the leading ten covering 0.85% to 1%. Sample: blood, either unsorted or a sorted T cell fraction (not recorded which). The receptors were sampled from a male donor with ankylosing spondylitis. The CDR3 runs from the conserved cysteine through the conserved F or W. D genes are given only for firm matches. Expanded clones get a size class; other rows say once, few or many, or leave the size out.

D | size | J | V | DNA | CDR3
TRBD2 | - | TRBJ2-1 | TRBV3-1 | TGTGCCAGCAGCCAAGATCTGGGACTAGCGGGAGTCAATGAGCAGTTCTTC | CASSQDLGLAGVNEQFF
- | - | TRBJ2-2 | TRBV5-1 | TGCGCCAGCAGCTTGGCAGGGTTAGGCGGGGAGCTGTTTTTT | CASSLAGLGGELFF
- | - | TRBJ2-5 | TRBV20-1 | TGCAGTGCTGCCCCCGGGACCAATCAAGAGACCCAGTACTTC | CSAAPGTNQETQYF
- | - | TRBJ2-2 | TRBV15 | TGTGCCTCTTCCATTGGGTTTGTAACCGGGGAGCTGTTTTTT | CASSIGFVTGELFF
TRBD1 | - | TRBJ2-1 | TRBV12-3/TRBV12-4 | TGTGCCAGCAGTTCGGCCGGGACAGGGAGGAATGAGCAGTTCTTC | CASSSAGTGRNEQFF
TRBD1 | - | TRBJ2-1 | TRBV24-1 | TGTGCCACCAGTGACCCGGGACAGCCACCGCTATACAATGAGCAGTTCTTC | CATSDPGQPPLYNEQFF
TRBD2 | - | TRBJ2-7 | TRBV7-9 | TGTGCCAGCAGCTTAGCGACTAGCGGGACCAGGTTCCACGAGCAGTACTTC | CASSLATSGTRFHEQYF
- | few | TRBJ1-1 | TRBV3-1 | TGTGCCAGCAGCCTTGAGGGGCCACCCTCCTTT | CASSLEGPPSF
- | few | TRBJ2-3 | TRBV5-1 | TGCGCCAGCAGCCTGGAGCCAGGTACCACAGATACGCAGTATTTT | CASSLEPGTTDTQYF
TRBD1 | - | TRBJ1-1 | TRBV5-1 | TGCGCCAGCAGCTTCCTACAGGGGACGAACACTGAAGCTTTCTTT | CASSFLQGTNTEAFF
- | - | TRBJ2-1 | TRBV7-9 | TGTGCCAGCAGCTTAGTGGGAGGTAATGGTGAGCAGTTCTTC | CASSLVGGNGEQFF
TRBD2 | - | TRBJ2-2 | TRBV5-1 | TGCGCCAGCAGCATAAGGACTAGCCCCGGGGAGCTGTTTTTT | CASSIRTSPGELFF
- | - | TRBJ1-5 | TRBV15 | TGTGCCACCAGCAGAGGACAGGTACTCAATCAGCCCCAGCATTTT | CATSRGQVLNQPQHF
TRBD2 | - | TRBJ2-2 | TRBV5-1 | TGCGCCAGCAATATGAAAGCGGGAGCGAACACCGGGGAGCTGTTTTTT | CASNMKAGANTGELFF
TRBD2 | few | TRBJ2-5 | TRBV15 | TGTGCCACCAGCAGAGAGCGAGCGGGGGACCAAGAGACCCAGTACTTC | CATSRERAGDQETQYF
TRBD2 | many | TRBJ2-3 | TRBV12-3/TRBV12-4 | TGTGCCAGCAGCACGAGCGGGAGAAGCACAGATACGCAGTATTTT | CASSTSGRSTDTQYF
- | few | TRBJ2-2 | TRBV7-8 | TGTGCCAGCAGCTTAGGTCGATTCTCCGGGGAGCTGTTTTTT | CASSLGRFSGELFF
- | many | TRBJ2-2 | TRBV12-3/TRBV12-4 | TGTGCCAGCAGCCCCGGGGTCACCGGGGAGCTGTTTTTT | CASSPGVTGELFF
TRBD1 | - | TRBJ1-2 | TRBV20-1 | TGCAGTGCTAGAGATGTGGGCAGGGGGAACTATGGCTACACCTTC | CSARDVGRGNYGYTF
- | many | TRBJ2-1 | TRBV5-1 | TGCGCCAGCGTCGTTAGGGCGCACAATGAGCAGTTCTTC | CASVVRAHNEQFF
TRBD2 | few | TRBJ2-3 | TRBV2 | TGTGCCAGCAGTCGTACTAGCGGGAGCGATACGCAGTATTTT | CASSRTSGSDTQYF
- | few | TRBJ2-1 | TRBV7-9 | TGTGCCAGCCATAAGGGGGGAGGGGTCTACAATGAGCAGTTCTTC | CASHKGGGVYNEQFF
- | few | TRBJ1-5 | TRBV7-8 | TGTGCCAGCAGCCCGGTCGGGGTGGGTCAGCCCCAGCATTTT | CASSPVGVGQPQHF
- | few | TRBJ2-3 | TRBV24-1 | TGTGCCACCAGTGATCCGGGACCTGTGACCACAGATACGCAGTATTTT | CATSDPGPVTTDTQYF
- | - | TRBJ1-1 | TRBV7-8 | TGTGCCAGCAGCTTAGCGTTGGGTGAAGCTTTCTTT | CASSLALGEAFF
TRBD2 | few | TRBJ2-1 | TRBV7-2 | TGTGCCAGCAGCCCCCGTAGCGGGAAAGGAGGCAATGAGCAGTTCTTC | CASSPRSGKGGNEQFF
- | many | TRBJ1-5 | TRBV16 | TGTGCCAGCAGACCAATTGCATCTCAAGTCCCCAATCAGCCCCAGCATTTT | CASRPIASQVPNQPQHF
- | - | TRBJ2-5 | TRBV6-1 | TGTGCCAGCAGTGGCGTTTTGGAGACCCAGTACTTC | CASSGVLETQYF
TRBD2 | few | TRBJ2-3 | TRBV20-1 | TGCAGTGCTATCACTAGCGGAGCTAGCACAGATACGCAGTATTTT | CSAITSGASTDTQYF
- | few | TRBJ2-4 | TRBV5-1 | TGCGCCAGCAGCTTGGAGGAGGGTGATGGCATTCAGTACTTC | CASSLEEGDGIQYF
- | few | TRBJ1-2 | TRBV12-3/TRBV12-4 | TGTGCCAGCAGCCCAACCGAGGGGCCGCGTCCGCCTAACTATGGCTACACCTTC | CASSPTEGPRPPNYGYTF
- | - | TRBJ1-2 | TRBV12-3/TRBV12-4 | TGTGCCAGCAGTTCGAGTCAGGGGACCTATGGCTACACCTTC | CASSSSQGTYGYTF
TRBD1 | - | TRBJ1-1 | TRBV20-1 | TGCAGTGCCTGGACAGGGCGGACTGAAGCTTTCTTT | CSAWTGRTEAFF
TRBD2 | - | TRBJ2-3 | TRBV20-1 | TGCAGTGTCCTGACTAGCGGAGGAGATACGCAGTATTTT | CSVLTSGGDTQYF
TRBD1 | - | TRBJ1-5 | TRBV6-1 | TGTGCCAGCAGTAGCCGGACAGGGTCAGGACCCCAGCATTTT | CASSSRTGSGPQHF
- | - | TRBJ2-5 | TRBV10-3 | TGTGCCATCGGTGGGGAGATGGGGCAAGAGACCCAGTACTTC | CAIGGEMGQETQYF
- | many | TRBJ2-6 | TRBV11-2 | TGTGCCAGCAGCTTACCTGGGGCCAACGTCCTGACTTTC | CASSLPGANVLTF
- | - | TRBJ1-1 | TRBV4-1 | TGCGCCAGCAGCAATCAACAAGGGAACACTGAAGCTTTCTTT | CASSNQQGNTEAFF
- | - | TRBJ1-6 | TRBV2 | TGTGCCAGCAGGGTGACAGCGAATAATTCACCCCTCCACTTT | CASRVTANNSPLHF
- | - | TRBJ1-2 | TRBV24-1 | TGTGCCACCAGTGATTCGGCGGGGTTCGGAGCTGGCTACACCTTC | CATSDSAGFGAGYTF
TRBD1 | many | TRBJ2-7 | TRBV5-1 | TGCGCCAGCACACTACAACCGGGACAGGGTGAGAACGAGCAGTACTTC | CASTLQPGQGENEQYF
TRBD2 | few | TRBJ2-1 | TRBV7-8 | TGTGCCAGCAGCTTTCTCAGCGGGAGTTACGATGAGCAGTTCTTC | CASSFLSGSYDEQFF
- | - | TRBJ1-6 | TRBV3-1 | TGTGCCAGCAGCCAGACAAATTCACCCCTCCACTTT | CASSQTNSPLHF
- | few | TRBJ1-5 | TRBV14 | TGTGCCAGCAGCCAACGAGGGGACAATCAGCCCCAGCATTTT | CASSQRGDNQPQHF
- | - | TRBJ2-3 | TRBV7-9 | TGTGCCAGCAGCTTAGGGAATAGCGTGCGGACAGATACGCAGTATTTT | CASSLGNSVRTDTQYF
- | few | TRBJ1-6 | TRBV27 | TGTGCCAGCAGTTTAAAGCCGACAGCCAGCTCCTATAATTCACCCCTCCACTTT | CASSLKPTASSYNSPLHF
- | few | TRBJ2-7 | TRBV5-4 | TGTGCCAGCAGCTTAGGATCGCCCAAGGGATCCTACGAGCAGTACTTC | CASSLGSPKGSYEQYF
- | few | TRBJ1-2 | TRBV20-1 | TGCAGTGTTGACAGAAACTATGGCTACACCTTC | CSVDRNYGYTF
- | few | TRBJ2-1 | TRBV11-3 | TGTGCCAGCAGCTTAGTAGAGAATGAGCAGTTCTTC | CASSLVENEQFF
- | - | TRBJ2-1 | TRBV2 | TGTGCCACCAGTGGTACGGGGAACAATGAGCAGTTCTTC | CATSGTGNNEQFF
TRBD2 | - | TRBJ2-1 | TRBV29-1 | TGCAGCGTTGCGGGGGAATATAGCGGGAGCGGGTTCTTC | CSVAGEYSGSGFF
- | few | TRBJ1-1 | TRBV6-1 | TGTGCCAGCAGTGAAACCTTCCAGGAGACTGAAGCTTTCTTT | CASSETFQETEAFF
TRBD1 | - | TRBJ2-3 | TRBV9 | TGTGCCAGCAGCGTAGCGGGACAGGGGGCAGATACGCAGTATTTT | CASSVAGQGADTQYF
- | - | TRBJ2-5 | TRBV4-1 | TGCGCCAGCGGCGTTTTGGGACAATGGCGGGAGACCCAGTACTTC | CASGVLGQWRETQYF